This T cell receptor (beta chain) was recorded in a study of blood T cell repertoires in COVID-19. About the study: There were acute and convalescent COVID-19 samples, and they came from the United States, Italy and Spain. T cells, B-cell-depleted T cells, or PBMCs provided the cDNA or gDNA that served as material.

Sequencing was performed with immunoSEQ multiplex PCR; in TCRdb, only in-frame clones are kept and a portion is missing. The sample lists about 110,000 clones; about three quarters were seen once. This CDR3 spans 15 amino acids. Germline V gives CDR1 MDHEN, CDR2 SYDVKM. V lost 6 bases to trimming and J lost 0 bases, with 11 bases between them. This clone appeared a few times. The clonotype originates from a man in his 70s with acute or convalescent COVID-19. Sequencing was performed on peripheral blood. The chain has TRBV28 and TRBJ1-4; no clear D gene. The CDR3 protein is CASRPGAATNEKLFF. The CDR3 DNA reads TGTGCCAGCAGACCCGGAGCAGCAACTAATGAAAAACTGTTTTTT.